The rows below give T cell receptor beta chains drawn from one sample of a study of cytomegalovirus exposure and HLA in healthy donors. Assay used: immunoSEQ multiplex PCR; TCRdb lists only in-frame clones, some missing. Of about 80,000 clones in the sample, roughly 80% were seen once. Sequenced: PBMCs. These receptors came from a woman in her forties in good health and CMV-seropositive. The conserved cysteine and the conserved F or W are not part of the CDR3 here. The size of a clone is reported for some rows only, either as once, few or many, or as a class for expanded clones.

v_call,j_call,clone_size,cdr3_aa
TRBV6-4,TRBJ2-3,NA,ASSEGTSGGADTQY
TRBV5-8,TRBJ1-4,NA,ASSTPGGTGVGKLF
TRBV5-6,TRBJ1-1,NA,ASAGGVNTEAF
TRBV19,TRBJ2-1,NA,ASSIGLGLTNEQF
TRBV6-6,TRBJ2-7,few,ASRNLRDSSYEQY
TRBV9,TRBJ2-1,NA,ASSVSWGLAGNEQF
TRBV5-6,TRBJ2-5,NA,ASSLDRRGPQETQY
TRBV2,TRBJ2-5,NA,ASSEWRQGAYETQY
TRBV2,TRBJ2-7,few,ASSVDRGYEQY
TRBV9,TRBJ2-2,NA,ASSAGTNTGELF
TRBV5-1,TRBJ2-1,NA,ASSLLSVIYNEQF
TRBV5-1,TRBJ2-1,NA,ASSLEQGRGNEQF
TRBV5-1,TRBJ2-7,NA,ASSPGGISYEQY
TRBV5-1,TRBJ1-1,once,ASSLRPTGSEAF
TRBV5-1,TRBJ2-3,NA,ASSLGSGLASTDTQY
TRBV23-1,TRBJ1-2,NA,ASTQEAPGQGCGYT
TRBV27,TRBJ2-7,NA,ASSKQGGSYEQY
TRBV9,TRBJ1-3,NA,ASSEQKSRRSGNTIY
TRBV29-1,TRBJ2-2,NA,SVGTGVTGELF
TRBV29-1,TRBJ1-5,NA,SVEGRQGAFFFNQPQH
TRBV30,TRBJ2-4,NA,AWSARGRGIQY
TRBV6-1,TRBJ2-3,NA,ASSRAGLADTQY
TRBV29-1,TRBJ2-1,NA,SVVLRSSYNEQF
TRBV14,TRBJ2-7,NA,ASSQARIYEQY
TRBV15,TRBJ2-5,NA,ATSKTTGGAFQETQY
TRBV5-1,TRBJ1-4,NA,ASSLTVTNEKLF
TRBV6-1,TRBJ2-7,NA,ASSETGGRGVYERY
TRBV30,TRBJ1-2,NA,AWRTLGGARDYGYT
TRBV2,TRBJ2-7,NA,ASSEARGGYEQY
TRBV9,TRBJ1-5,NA,ASSVGQGPNQPQH
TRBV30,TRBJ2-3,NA,AWGGARAGPDTQY
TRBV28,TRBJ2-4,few,ASKGAGAPGNIQY
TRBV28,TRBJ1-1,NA,ASSSPTGPNTEAF
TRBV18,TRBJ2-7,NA,ASSSGQGSYEQY